Presented here are 15 T cell receptor beta chains from one specimen sequenced in a study of T cell clones after liver transplantation. TCRdb's table, derived via immunoSEQ multiplex PCR, lists solely in-frame clones and lacks some. The sample lists around 100,000 clones, about 88% occurring once. The starting material was CD4+ T cells from blood, obtained about 50 months after liver transplant. These receptors came from a human patient who received a liver transplant. A share of the T cells may be of graft donor origin.

The gene calls are TRBV27 and TRBJ2-1; TRBD2 agrees at 8 bases. V dropped 2 bases and J dropped 1; count of bases not matched to a gene: 1. This CDR3 comprises 15 residues. Germline loops: CDR1 MNHEY, CDR2 SMNVEV (reference sequence). CDR3: CASSLERGSYNEQFF. CDR3 sequence (DNA): TGTGCCAGCAGTTTAGAGCGGGGGTCCTACAATGAGCAGTTCTTC.

This clone was counted only a few times. V gene TRBV6-5 combines with J gene TRBJ2-3; the match to TRBD1 covers 8 bases. The CDR3 sequence is 14 residues long. Per germline, CDR1 MNHEY and CDR2 SVGAGI. V shed 6 bases, J shed 5 bases, and the junction held 7 bases outside the gene matches. The CDR3 reads CASRGQGGGDTQYF. The CDR3 bases are TGTGCCAGCAGAGGACAGGGTGGGGGAGATACGCAGTATTTT.

The V call is TRBV19, the J call TRBJ2-5, with 8 positions matching TRBD1. Germline V gives CDR1 LNHDA, CDR2 SQIVND (reference sequence). V dropped 5 bases and J dropped 3; count of bases not matched to a gene: 5. This CDR3 comprises 14 residues. The CDR3 nucleotides read TGTGCCAGTAGTCCCCGGACAGGGAAAGAGACCCAGTACTTC. This sequence encodes CASSPRTGKETQYF.

The V and J genes are TRBV19 and TRBJ2-4, with TRBD1 matching over 8 bases. J was trimmed by 6 bases and V by 3 bases; bases with no gene match: 10. The germline V gene has CDR1 LNHDA and CDR2 SQIVND (reference sequence). This CDR3 is built from 16 residues. CDR3 amino acids: CASSMGSTGAGNIQYF. In DNA, the CDR3 is TGTGCCAGTAGTATGGGATCGACAGGGGCAGGAAACATTCAGTACTTC.

The chain is built from TRBV12-5 and TRBJ1-1; D gene ambiguous. Germline-derived CDR1 and CDR2 are LGHNT and FRNRAP. This CDR3 is 13 amino acids long. Trimming shortened V by 1 base and J by 2 bases, and 5 bases separated the two germline ends. The CDR3 bases are TGTGCTAGTGGTTTGGGAGTAAACACTGAAGCTTTCTTT. This gives the protein CASGLGVNTEAFF. Variable domain in full (rest from reference TRBV12-5 and TRBJ1-1): DARVTQTPRHKVTEMGQEVTMRCQPILGHNTVFWYRQTMMQGLELLAYFRNRAPLDDSGMPKDRFSAEMPDATLATLKIQPSEPRDSAVYFCASGLGVNTEAFFGQGTRLTVV.

The chain uses TRBV19 and TRBJ2-2; D remains unclear. The CDR3 extends over 15 amino acids. Germline lookup yields CDR1 LNHDA and CDR2 SQIVND (reference sequence). V was pared by 0 bases and J by 2 bases, with 7 bases between. The CDR3 sequence is CASSIEGPNTGELFF. Written as DNA, the CDR3 is TGTGCCAGTAGTATAGAAGGGCCCAACACCGGGGAGCTGTTTTTT.

This clone was picked up a small number of times. V and J are TRBV4-2 and TRBJ1-3; D remains unclear. The CDR3 is 14 residues long. The germline V gene has CDR1 LGHNA and CDR2 YNFKEQ. V was cut by 2 bases and J by 1 base, with 6 bases left in between. The CDR3 reads CASSQPGSGNTIYF. CDR3 sequence (DNA): TGTGCCAGCAGCCAACCGGGGTCTGGAAACACCATATATTTT.

This clone was seen a single time. The gene calls are TRBV29-1 and TRBJ1-1; D ambiguous. V was pared by 7 bases and J by 8 bases, with 23 bases between. This CDR3 region has 14 residues. The germline gives CDR1 SQVTM, CDR2 ANQGSEA. This chain's CDR3 is CSAKFGGQQSEAFF. CDR3 DNA sequence: TGCAGCGCCAAATTCGGAGGCCAGCAGAGCGAAGCTTTCTTT.

This chain joins TRBV2 and TRBJ2-1; 7 nucleotides match TRBD1. The V gene end was trimmed by 6 bases and the J gene end by 10 bases; junction bases not matched to a gene: 9. The germline V gene encodes CDR1 SNHLY and CDR2 FYNNEI. The CDR3 is 13 amino acids. The CDR3 nucleotides read TGTGCCAGCAGAAGGACAGGCTGGGAGGAGCAGTTCTTC. Residues: CASRRTGWEEQFF.

This sequence joins TRBV28 and TRBJ2-7; 9 bases are a match to TRBD1. V shed 6 bases, J shed 4 bases, and the junction held 7 bases outside the gene matches. This CDR3 is 14 amino acids long. Germline V gene sequence: CDR1 MDHEN, CDR2 SYDVKM. Written as DNA, the CDR3 is TGTGCCAGCAGATGGGGACAGGGCGCGTACGAGCAGTACTTC. Protein sequence: CASRWGQGAYEQYF.

V is TRBV19 and J is TRBJ1-5, with 8 bases identical to TRBD1. CDR3 length: 16 residues. Germline CDR1 and CDR2: LNHDA and SQIVND (reference sequence). V dropped 6 bases and J dropped 2; count of bases not matched to a gene: 9. This chain's CDR3 is CASSTLQGVRNQPQHF. The CDR3 DNA reads as TGTGCCAGTAGCACGTTACAGGGGGTCCGCAATCAGCCCCAGCATTTT.

This clone appeared a single time. The chain carries TRBV7-2 and TRBJ2-7; 10 bases agree with TRBD2. V was clipped by 5 bases and J by 7 bases; unmatched bases: 5. Germline assignment: CDR1 SGHTA and CDR2 FQGNSA. The CDR3 loop spans 13 amino acids. The CDR3 here is CASSQAGGREQYF. The DNA of the CDR3 is TGTGCCAGCAGCCAAGCGGGGGGGCGAGAGCAGTACTTC.

V is TRBV14 and J is TRBJ1-2; D remains unclear. CDR1 SGHDN and CDR2 FVKESK come from the germline V gene. V lost 0 bases and J 6 bases, leaving 2 bases between the germline ends. The CDR3 covers 11 residues. The DNA for the CDR3 is TGTGCCAGCAGCCAAGAGCATGGCTACACCTTC. Its protein product is CASSQEHGYTF.

The J gene is TRBJ2-3, the V gene TRBV7-3, with 10 bases fitting TRBD2. This CDR3 region has 17 residues. Germline V gives CDR1 SGHTA, CDR2 FQGTGA. Trimming took 3 bases from V and 2 from J; bases not matched to a gene: 8. As DNA, the CDR3 is TGTGCCAGCAGCTTGGCCGCTAGCGGGGGACTCACAGATACGCAGTATTTT. This sequence encodes CASSLAASGGLTDTQYF.

V gene TRBV19 combines with J gene TRBJ2-7; 11 bases agree with TRBD2. J lost 4 bases, V lost 2 bases, and 7 bases had no gene match. Germline V gene data show CDR1 as LNHDA and CDR2 as SQIVND (reference sequence). The length of the CDR3 is 16 residues. The DNA of the CDR3 is TGTGCCAGTAGTATAAGCACTAGCGGGAGTCCGTACGAGCAGTACTTC. Amino acid sequence: CASSISTSGSPYEQYF.